One sample yielded the 19 T cell receptor beta chains listed below, sequenced in a study of T cells of healthy individuals. TCRdb fed the 5' RACE reads into MiXCR, producing one record per CDR3 protein. The sample records under 70,000 distinct CDR3 sequences, about 15% being singletons. These receptor sequences come from a human donor in good health.

This clonotype occurred many times. This chain links TRBV2 with TRBJ2-7, with TRBD2 identical over 9 bases. CDR3 length: 12 residues. V shed 11 bases and J 5 bases; nucleotides not matched to a gene: 7. CDR1 is SNHLY, CDR2 FYNNEI, per germline. The CDR3 sequence is CAGRTSAHEQYF. Written as DNA, the CDR3 is TGTGCCGGAAGGACTAGCGCCCACGAGCAGTACTTC.

In this sample, this clonotype turned up many times. The V gene is TRBV29-1, the J gene TRBJ2-5, with D perhaps matching TRBD2 (5 bases). The CDR3 consists of 11 residues. CDR1 SQVTM and CDR2 ANQGSEA come from the germline V gene. The ends were cut back, 4 bases at V and 2 bases at J, with 5 bases in the middle. For the CDR3, the DNA is TGCAGCGTTGCGGGGCAAGAGACCCAGTACTTC. As protein: CSVAGQETQYF. The whole variable domain, remainder taken from reference TRBV29-1 and TRBJ2-5, is SAVISQKPSRDICQRGTSLTIQCQVDSQVTMMFWYRQQPGQSLTLIATANQGSEATYESGFVIDKFPISRPNLTFSTLTVSNMSPEDSSIYLCSVAGQETQYFGPGTRLLVL.

This clonotype was observed at least ten times. The chain couples TRBV6-4 to TRBJ2-3; D is possibly TRBD1 (6 bases). The V end lost 8 bases, the J end lost 0 bases, and 18 bases lay between the germline ends. This CDR3 is 16 amino acids long. CDR1 is MRHNA and CDR2 is SNTAGT in the germline V gene. The CDR3 bases are TGTGCCAGCCACCCGACAGGACCACCTAGCACAGATACGCAGTATTTT. It yields the protein CASHPTGPPSTDTQYF.

The J gene is TRBJ1-2, the V gene TRBV10-3; TRBD1 matches at 12 bases. The CDR3 loop spans 15 amino acids. The V gene end was trimmed by 1 base and the J gene end by 6 bases; junction bases not matched to a gene: 3. Germline CDR1 reads ENHRY; CDR2 reads SYGVKD. The CDR3, as DNA: TGTGCCATCAGTGAGTGGGACAGGGGGCAGGATGGCTACACCTTC. This gives the protein CAISEWDRGQDGYTF.

The V gene is TRBV6-2 or TRBV6-3, the J gene TRBJ2-7, with D uncertain. From germline, CDR1 is MNHEY and CDR2 SVGEGT. The CDR3 covers 13 residues. Trimming pared 2 bases from V and 3 bases from J, leaving 8 bases between. CDR3 sequence reads: CASSYDRNYEQYF. The CDR3 DNA sequence: TGTGCCAGCAGTTACGACCGGAACTACGAGCAGTACTTC.

As regards this clonotype: This may stem from a read error, because a much larger clone lies one nucleotide away. The chain employs TRBV3-1 and TRBJ2-7; 8 bases match TRBD2. This CDR3 region has 14 residues. The germline V gene encodes CDR1 LGHDT and CDR2 YNNKEL (reference sequence). Here the CDR3 DNA reads TGTGTCAGCGGGAGAGTGTCAGCGGGCTACGAGCAGTACTTC. Encoded protein: CVSGRVSAGYEQYF.

With respect to this clonotype: A much larger clonotype is one base distant, so this may be a read error. The CDR3 reads CASSRDSHYEQYF. CDR3 nucleotide sequence: TGTGCCAGCAGCCGGGACAGTCACTACGAGCAGTACTTC. The chain is built from TRBV7-8 and TRBJ2-7, with TRBD1 matching 7 bases. The CDR3 spans 13 residues. CDR1 and CDR2 from the germline V gene are SGHVS and FQNEAQ. Trimming took 5 bases from V and 3 from J; bases not matched to a gene: 4.

This clonotype has at least ten counts. J is TRBJ1-2 and V is TRBV29-1, with a weak D call TRBD1 (5 bases). The CDR3 is 14 amino acids. The germline gives CDR1 SQVTM, CDR2 ANQGSEA. V lost 3 bases to trimming and J lost 4 bases, with 15 bases between them. CDR3 coding DNA: TGCAGCGTTGATGTGGCAGGGAAGTTCTATGGCTACACCTTC. Translation gives CSVDVAGKFYGYTF.

The J gene is TRBJ2-1, the V gene TRBV9; TRBD2 agrees at 11 bases. This CDR3 has 17 amino acids. Germline V CDR1 and CDR2: SGDLS, YYNGEE. V was clipped by 5 bases and J by 8 bases; unmatched bases: 15. Here the CDR3 reads CASRDTMTSGTADEQFF. CDR3 sequence (DNA): TGTGCCAGCAGGGATACCATGACTAGCGGGACGGCGGATGAGCAGTTCTTC.

In this sample, this clonotype turned up many times. V usage is TRBV6-1 and J usage is TRBJ2-7; D is unclear. CDR1 is MNHNS and CDR2 is SASEGT in the germline V gene. The CDR3 sequence is 14 residues long. Trimming took 1 base from V and 7 from J, leaving 14 bases between them. This CDR3 reads CASSEESRSKEQYF. CDR3 nucleotide sequence: TGTGCCAGCAGTGAAGAGTCTAGATCGAAGGAGCAGTACTTC.

This clonotype has a count of ten or more. The chain has TRBV7-2 and TRBJ2-7, with 11 bases aligning to TRBD1. With V trimmed by 5 bases and J by 1 base, 4 bases remained unmatched. CDR1 and CDR2 (germline): SGHTA, FQGNSA. The CDR3 spans 15 residues. The CDR3 region has the DNA TGTGCCAGCAGCGCCGGGACAGGGGGTTCCTACGAGCAGTACTTC. Its protein product is CASSAGTGGSYEQYF.

The chain recombines TRBV6-5 with TRBJ2-3; no clear D. Germline V gene sequence: CDR1 MNHEY, CDR2 SVGAGI. The V end was cut by 0 bases, the J end by 4 bases, with 14 bases between. This CDR3 has 16 residues. The CDR3 loop reads CASSYSAGSTADTQYF. In DNA, the CDR3 is TGTGCCAGCAGTTACTCGGCAGGCTCAACGGCAGATACGCAGTATTTT.

A few counts support this clonotype. No DNA is shown, since the ends of the CDR3 on it are uncertain; the CDR3 is the one TCRdb lists. The CDR3: CASSQDHYVGKGTF. The V gene is TRBV4-3, the J gene TRBJ1-2; the table calls TRBD1, which could not be checked here. In germline, CDR1 is LGHNA, CDR2 YSLEER. The CDR3 extends over 14 residues, inclusive of both ends.

The sample holds many counts of this clonotype. The CDR3 DNA reads as TGTGCCAGCAGCCGAAACAGGGGCACTGAAGCTTTCTTT. Encoded protein: CASSRNRGTEAFF. The chain couples TRBV7-3 to TRBJ1-1; the match to TRBD1 covers 7 bases. Germline V gene data show CDR1 as SGHTA and CDR2 as FQGTGA. CDR3 length equals 13 residues. Germline trimming cut 5 bases from V and 4 bases from J; bases unmatched to any gene: 4.

This clonotype was seen many times. The V call is TRBV10-3, the J call TRBJ2-1, with D uncertain. The germline CDR1 and CDR2 sequences are ENHRY and SYGVKD. V was clipped by 4 bases and J by 10 bases, with 11 bases between them. CDR3 size: 12 residues. The CDR3: CAISGNYEEQFF. The CDR3 DNA reads TGTGCCATCAGTGGAAATTACGAAGAGCAGTTCTTC.

In this sample, this clonotype turned up many times. V is TRBV20-1 and J is TRBJ2-5, with D uncertain. V was shortened by 4 bases and J by 2 bases, with 5 bases between the two germline ends. CDR3 length equals 11 residues. The germline gives CDR1 DFQATT, CDR2 SNEGSKA (reference sequence). The CDR3 coding sequence is TGCAGTGCTATTATTCAAGAGACCCAGTACTTC. Translated: CSAIIQETQYF.

V and J are TRBV2 and TRBJ1-1, with D perhaps TRBD1 (5 bases). There are 13 residues in the CDR3. In germline, CDR1 is SNHLY, CDR2 FYNNEI. Trimming stripped 8 bases from V and 1 base from J, with 11 bases between. The CDR3 region has the DNA TGTGCCAGCGACGCGACAGAGAACACTGAAGCTTTCTTT. Translation gives CASDATENTEAFF.

The V call is TRBV10-3, the J call TRBJ2-3; perhaps TRBD2 as D (6 bases). V lost 4 bases and J lost 2, with 7 bases in between. The germline CDR1 and CDR2 sequences are ENHRY and SYGVKD. This CDR3 is built from 13 residues. CDR3 DNA sequence: TGTGCCATCAGTGCGGGGGACACAGATACGCAGTATTTT. It encodes CAISAGDTDTQYF.

This clonotype was found a few times. CDR3 DNA sequence: TGTGCCAGCAGCCTTTTAGGGACTTCTAGCACAGATACGCAGTATTTT. Translated: CASSLLGTSSTDTQYF. The chain links TRBV2 to TRBJ2-3, with TRBD2 as a possible D gene (6 bases). V gave up 6 bases and J gave up 0 bases, with 16 bases separating them. There are 16 residues in the CDR3. Germline CDR1 is SNHLY and CDR2 is FYNNEI.